This TCR beta chain was recovered during a study of blood T cells in healthy people across ages. CDR3 size: 13 residues. Germline values: CDR1 SGHNT, CDR2 YYREEE (reference sequence). Then a second PCR, running roughly 7 to 12 cycles, was carried out with a sample-barcoded 5' primer and a J-beta primer mix. MiXCR, run by TCRdb on the 5' RACE reads, gives a single entry per CDR3 protein. The sample holds around 800,000 distinct CDR3 sequences, approximately 67% seen once. This sequence originates from a man aged 25-40 years in good health. The sequencing input was blood. This chain connects TRBV5-4 to TRBJ2-4; D is unresolved. The J call could be wrong; TRBJ2-7 is a better fit for the DNA end. The CDR3 protein is CASSSDGIYEQYF. DNA of the CDR3: TGTGCCAGCAGCTCCGACGGAATCTACGAGCAGTACTTC.